This T cell receptor (beta chain) was recovered during a study of T cell repertoires in cytomegalovirus infection. MiXCR was run by TCRdb on the reads, yielding one entry per CDR3 protein. The sample consists of roughly 760,000 distinct CDR3 sequences, approximately 40% of them appearing once. CDR1 MNHGY and CDR2 SAAAGT come from the germline V gene. CDR3 length: 17 residues. With 7 bases clipped from V and 2 bases from J, the junction kept 13 bases outside the gene matches. This sequence originates from a human donor in good health (CMV status not recorded). Some clones in this sample may be carry-over from other donors' samples. The chain joins TRBV6-8 to TRBJ2-1; 8 nucleotides line up with TRBD2. The source material was PBMCs. This chain's CDR3 is CASTHGGGLSPYNEQFF. The CDR3 nucleotides read TGTGCCAGCACCCACGGGGGGGGGCTGTCTCCCTACAATGAGCAGTTCTTC.